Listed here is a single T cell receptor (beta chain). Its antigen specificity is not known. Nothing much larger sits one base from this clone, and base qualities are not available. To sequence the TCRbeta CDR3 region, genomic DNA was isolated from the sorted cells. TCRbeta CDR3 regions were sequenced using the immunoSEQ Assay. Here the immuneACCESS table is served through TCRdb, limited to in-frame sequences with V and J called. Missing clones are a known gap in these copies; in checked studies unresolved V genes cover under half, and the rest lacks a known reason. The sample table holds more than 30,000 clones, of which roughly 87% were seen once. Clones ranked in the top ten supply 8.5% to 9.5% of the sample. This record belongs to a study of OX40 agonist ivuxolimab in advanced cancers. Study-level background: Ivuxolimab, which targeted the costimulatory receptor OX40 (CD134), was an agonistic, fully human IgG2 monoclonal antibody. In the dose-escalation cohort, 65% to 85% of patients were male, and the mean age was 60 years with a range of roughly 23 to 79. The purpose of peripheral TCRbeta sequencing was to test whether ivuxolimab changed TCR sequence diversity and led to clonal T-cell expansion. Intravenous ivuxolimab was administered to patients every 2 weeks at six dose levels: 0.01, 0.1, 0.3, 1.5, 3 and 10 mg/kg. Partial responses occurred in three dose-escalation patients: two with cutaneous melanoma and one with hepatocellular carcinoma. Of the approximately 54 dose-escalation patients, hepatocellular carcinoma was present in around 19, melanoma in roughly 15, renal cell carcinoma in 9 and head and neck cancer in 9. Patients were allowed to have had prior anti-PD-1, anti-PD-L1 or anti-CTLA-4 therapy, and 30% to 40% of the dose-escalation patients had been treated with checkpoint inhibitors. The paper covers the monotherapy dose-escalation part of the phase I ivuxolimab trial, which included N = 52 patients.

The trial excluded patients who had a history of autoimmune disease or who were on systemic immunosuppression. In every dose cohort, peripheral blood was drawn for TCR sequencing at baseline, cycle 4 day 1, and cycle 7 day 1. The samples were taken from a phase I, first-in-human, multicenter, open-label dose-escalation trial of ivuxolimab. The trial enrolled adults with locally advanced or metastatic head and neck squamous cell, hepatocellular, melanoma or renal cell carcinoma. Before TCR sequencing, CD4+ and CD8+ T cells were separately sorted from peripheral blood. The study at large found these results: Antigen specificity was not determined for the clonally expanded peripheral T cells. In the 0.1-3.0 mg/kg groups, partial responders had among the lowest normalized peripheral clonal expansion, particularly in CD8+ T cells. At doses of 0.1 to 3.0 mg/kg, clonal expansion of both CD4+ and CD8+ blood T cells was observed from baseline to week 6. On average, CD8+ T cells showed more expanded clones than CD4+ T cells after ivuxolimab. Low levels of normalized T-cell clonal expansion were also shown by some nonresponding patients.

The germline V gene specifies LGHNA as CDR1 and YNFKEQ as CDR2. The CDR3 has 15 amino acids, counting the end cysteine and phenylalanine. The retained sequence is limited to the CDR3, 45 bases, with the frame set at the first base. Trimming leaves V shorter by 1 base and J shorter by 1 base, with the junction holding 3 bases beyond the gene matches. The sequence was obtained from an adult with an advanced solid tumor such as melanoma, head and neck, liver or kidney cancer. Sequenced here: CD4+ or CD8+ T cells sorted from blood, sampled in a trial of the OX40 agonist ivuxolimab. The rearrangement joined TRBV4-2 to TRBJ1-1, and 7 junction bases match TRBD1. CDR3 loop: CASSQGDRTNTEAFF. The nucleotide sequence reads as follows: TGTGCCAGCAGCCAAGGGGACAGAACGAACACTGAAGCTTTCTTT.